The 6 T cell receptor beta chains in this list originate from one sample, sequenced in a study of blood T cell repertoires in COVID-19. Profiled with immunoSEQ multiplex PCR; TCRdb holds only in-frame clones, not every one. Of a few hundred thousand clones listed, about 80% are singletons. Sequencing was carried out using PBMCs or T cells enriched from blood (not recorded which). Source of these receptors: a man aged 50-60 years who had recovered from COVID-19.

The CDR3 sequence is CAFGTSVTDTQYF. CDR3 coding DNA: TGTGCCTTTGGGACTAGCGTCACAGATACGCAGTATTTT. The chain joins TRBV10-3 to TRBJ2-3; 10 nucleotides agree with TRBD2. Germline V gives CDR1 ENHRY, CDR2 SYGVKD. The CDR3 has 13 residues. The V and J ends lost 11 bases and 2 bases, in that order; junction bases with no gene match: 4.

The chain recombines TRBV7-6 with TRBJ2-2; D might be TRBD1 (5 bases). The CDR3 sequence is 15 residues long. Trimming removed 5 bases from V and 0 bases from J, with 10 bases in between. Looked up from germline, CDR1 is SGHVS and CDR2 is FNYEAQ. This chain's CDR3 is CASSTQGSNTGELFF. The CDR3 coding sequence is TGTGCCAGCAGCACCCAGGGTTCGAACACCGGGGAGCTGTTTTTT.

V and J are TRBV5-1 and TRBJ1-1; D is undetermined. The CDR3 is 15 amino acids. The germline V gene has CDR1 SGHRS and CDR2 YFSETQ. V lost 0 bases and J 1 base, leaving 10 bases between the germline ends. The CDR3 DNA reads as TGCGCCAGCAGCTTGGCCCGCAGGTCGAACACTGAAGCTTTCTTT. This translates into CASSLARRSNTEAFF. The variable domain in full, with the rest retrieved from reference TRBV5-1 and TRBJ1-1, is KAGVTQTPRYLIKTRGQQVTLSCSPISGHRSVSWYQQTPGQGLQFLFEYFSETQRNKGNFPGRFSGRQFSNSRSEMNVSTLELGDSALYLCASSLARRSNTEAFFGQGTRLTVV.

The chain couples TRBV7-9 to TRBJ1-6; D perhaps matches TRBD1 (5 bases). The CDR3 extends over 17 amino acids. Trimming took 4 bases from V and 3 from J, leaving 16 bases between them. The V gene's germline CDR1 is SEHNR and CDR2 FQNEAQ (reference sequence). The CDR3 loop reads CASSSMAGRDYNSPLHF. The CDR3 coding sequence is TGTGCCAGCAGCTCTATGGCGGGACGGGACTATAATTCACCCCTCCACTTT.

The chain joins TRBV6-5 to TRBJ1-6; D is ambiguous. V lost 4 bases and J 8 bases, leaving 9 bases between the germline ends. Germline V lookup: CDR1 MNHEY, CDR2 SVGAGI. There are 13 residues in the CDR3. The CDR3 coding sequence is TGTGCCAGCAGTTCCCTCTCAGATTCACCCCTCCACTTT. Its translation: CASSSLSDSPLHF.

The gene calls are TRBV12-3 or TRBV12-4 and TRBJ2-7; 10 bases match TRBD1. V gave up 6 bases and J gave up 7 bases; unmatched junction bases: 6. The CDR3 spans 13 residues. The CDR3 is CASRGGTGVEQYF. For the CDR3, the DNA is TGTGCCAGCAGAGGTGGGACAGGGGTGGAGCAGTACTTC.